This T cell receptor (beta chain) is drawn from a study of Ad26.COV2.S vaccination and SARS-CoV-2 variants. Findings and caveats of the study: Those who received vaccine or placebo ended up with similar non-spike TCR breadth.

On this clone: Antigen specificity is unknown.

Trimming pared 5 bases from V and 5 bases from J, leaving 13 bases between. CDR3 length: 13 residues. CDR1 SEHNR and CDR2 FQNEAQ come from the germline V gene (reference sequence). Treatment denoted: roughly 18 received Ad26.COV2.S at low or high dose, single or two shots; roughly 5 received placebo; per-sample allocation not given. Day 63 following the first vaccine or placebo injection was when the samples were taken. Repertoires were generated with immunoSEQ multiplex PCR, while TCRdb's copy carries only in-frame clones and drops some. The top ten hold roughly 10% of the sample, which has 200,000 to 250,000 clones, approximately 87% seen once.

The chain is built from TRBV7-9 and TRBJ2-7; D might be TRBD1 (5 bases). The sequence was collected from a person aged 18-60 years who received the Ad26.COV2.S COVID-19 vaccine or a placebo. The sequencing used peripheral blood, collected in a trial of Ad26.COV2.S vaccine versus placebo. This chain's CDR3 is CASSHGQIDEQYF. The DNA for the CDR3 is TGTGCCAGCAGCCACGGACAAATCGACGAGCAGTACTTC.